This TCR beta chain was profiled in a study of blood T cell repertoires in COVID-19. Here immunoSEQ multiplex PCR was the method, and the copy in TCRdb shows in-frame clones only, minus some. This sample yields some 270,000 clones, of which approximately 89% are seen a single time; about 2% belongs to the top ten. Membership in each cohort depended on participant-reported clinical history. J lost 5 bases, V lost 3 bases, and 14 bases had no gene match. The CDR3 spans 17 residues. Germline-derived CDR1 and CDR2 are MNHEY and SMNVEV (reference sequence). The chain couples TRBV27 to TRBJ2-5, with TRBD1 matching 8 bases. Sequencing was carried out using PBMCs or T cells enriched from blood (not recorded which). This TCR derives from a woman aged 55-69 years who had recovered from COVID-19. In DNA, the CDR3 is TGTGCCAGCAGTTTCGGACAGGGACCCGAAATGGGTGAGACCCAGTACTTC. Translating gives CASSFGQGPEMGETQYF.